This TCR beta chain was captured in a study of tumor-infiltrating lymphocytes in oesophageal squamous cell carcinoma. The CDR3 consists of 13 residues. The germline V gene has CDR1 SGHTA and CDR2 FQGTGA. From the PCR reads, TCRdb called clonotypes with MiXCR, one entry per CDR3 protein. This sample yields around 14,000 distinct CDR3 sequences, of which 40% to 65% are seen a single time; more than 15% belongs to the top ten. The chain couples TRBV7-3 to TRBJ2-6; no definite D call. The DNA matches TRBJ2-5 better at its end, which makes the J call doubtful. This TCR derives from a male donor with esophageal squamous cell carcinoma. Material for sequencing was esophageal tumor tissue. The CDR3 spells CASSLPRVETQYF. As DNA, the CDR3 is TGTGCCAGCAGCTTACCTAGGGTTGAGACCCAGTACTTC.